This TCR beta chain came from a study of blood T cell repertoires in COVID-19. This CDR3 has 16 residues. Trimming pared 2 bases from V and 4 bases from J, leaving 17 bases between. Germline V lookup: CDR1 SGHAT, CDR2 FQNNGV. Assay used: immunoSEQ multiplex PCR; TCRdb lists only in-frame clones, some missing. Among 130,000 to 150,000 clones listed, 85% were seen once. This chain joins TRBV11-2 and TRBJ1-1; D may be TRBD1 (6 bases). Sequenced material: peripheral blood. The sequence came from a woman between 40 and 55 years old with active or convalescent COVID-19. Written as DNA, the CDR3 is TGTGCCAGCAGCTTATTCCCACAGGGACGGGGCACTGAAGCTTTCTTT. Translating it yields CASSLFPQGRGTEAFF.